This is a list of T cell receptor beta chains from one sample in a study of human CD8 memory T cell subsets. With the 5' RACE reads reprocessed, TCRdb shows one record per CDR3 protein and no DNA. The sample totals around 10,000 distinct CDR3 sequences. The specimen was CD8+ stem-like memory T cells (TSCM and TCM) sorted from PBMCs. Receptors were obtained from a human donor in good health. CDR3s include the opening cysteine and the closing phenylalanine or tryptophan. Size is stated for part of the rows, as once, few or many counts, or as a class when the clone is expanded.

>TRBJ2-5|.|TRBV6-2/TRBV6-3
CASRADRGVQETQYF
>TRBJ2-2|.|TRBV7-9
CASSLTPQGNTGELFF
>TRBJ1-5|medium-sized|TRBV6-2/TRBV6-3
CASGYGQPQHF
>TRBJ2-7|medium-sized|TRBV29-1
CSAVTSGDYEQYF
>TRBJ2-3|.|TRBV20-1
CSARPESVDTQYF
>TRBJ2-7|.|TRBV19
CASSILGPDRSGTFAYEQYF
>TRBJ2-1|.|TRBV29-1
CSVELATYNEQFF
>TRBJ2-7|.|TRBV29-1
CSVETGQGFSYEQYF
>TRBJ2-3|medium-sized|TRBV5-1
CASSLDPVATDTQYF
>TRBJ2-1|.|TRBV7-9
CASSLQISGGHNEQFF
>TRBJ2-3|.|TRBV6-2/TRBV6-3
CASSSSSGDTDTQYF
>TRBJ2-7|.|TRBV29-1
CSVEAREEAEQYF
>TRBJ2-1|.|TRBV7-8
CASSTTSGGHSYNEQFF
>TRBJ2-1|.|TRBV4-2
CASSHLFDEQFF
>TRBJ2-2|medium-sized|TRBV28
CASSTGTETGELFF
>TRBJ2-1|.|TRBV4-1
CASSQWTGTYNEQFF
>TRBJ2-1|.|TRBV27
CASSLLAGGVEQFF
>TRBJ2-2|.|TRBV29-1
CSVEKQGNTGELFF
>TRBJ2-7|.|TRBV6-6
CASSYSGSSYEQYF
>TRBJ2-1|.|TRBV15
CATSRGTSSETYNEQFF
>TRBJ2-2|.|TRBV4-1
CASSRTGNTGELFF
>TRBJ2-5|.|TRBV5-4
CASSGDRSWTQETQYF